Presented here are 9 T cell receptor beta chains from one specimen sequenced in a study of Ad26.COV2.S vaccination and SARS-CoV-2 variants. TCRdb's table, derived via immunoSEQ multiplex PCR, lists solely in-frame clones and lacks some. The sample records 350,000 to 550,000 clones, roughly 89% being singletons. Treatment in this sample: over 15 received Ad26.COV2.S at low or high dose, single or two shots; several received placebo; per-sample allocation not given. Vaccine and placebo recipients were sampled on day 63 after the first injection. Sample: peripheral blood, taken in a trial of Ad26.COV2.S vaccine versus placebo. These receptor sequences come from a person aged 18-60 years who received the Ad26.COV2.S COVID-19 vaccine or a placebo.

The genes are TRBV28 and TRBJ1-3; no firm D call. V lost 3 bases to trimming and J lost 0 bases, with 12 bases between them. This CDR3 region has 16 residues. The germline gives CDR1 MDHEN, CDR2 SYDVKM. The CDR3 DNA is TGTGCCAGCAGTTTGTATTTAGGGATCTCTGGAAACACCATATATTTT. It translates to CASSLYLGISGNTIYF.

This clone was seen a single time. V gene TRBV6-5 combines with J gene TRBJ1-2; 7 nucleotides line up with TRBD1. Germline V gene data show CDR1 as MNHEY and CDR2 as SVGAGI. Trimming cost V 6 bases and J 2 bases; bases outside gene matches: 3. The CDR3 length is 13 residues. The CDR3 spells CASRTGRNYGYTF. CDR3 bases: TGTGCCAGCAGGACAGGGAGAAACTATGGCTACACCTTC.

The V and J genes are TRBV2 and TRBJ2-3; D possibly corresponds to TRBD2 (6 bases). This CDR3 has 14 residues. Deletions cut 6 bases from V and 7 bases from J, with 17 bases between. The germline CDR1 and CDR2 sequences are SNHLY and FYNNEI. The chain's CDR3 is CASREGTLMNTQYF. CDR3 bases: TGTGCCAGCAGGGAGGGAACGTTAATGAATACGCAGTATTTT.

This clone came up a few times. The chain has TRBV5-1 and TRBJ2-3; D gene unclear. V lost 2 bases to trimming and J lost 5 bases, with 9 bases between them. This CDR3 comprises 13 residues. Germline V lookup: CDR1 SGHRS, CDR2 YFSETQ. The CDR3 sequence: CASSLFVVDTQYF. In DNA, the CDR3 is TGCGCCAGCAGCTTATTTGTTGTAGATACGCAGTATTTT. Variable domain in full (rest from reference TRBV5-1 and TRBJ2-3): KAGVTQTPRYLIKTRGQQVTLSCSPISGHRSVSWYQQTPGQGLQFLFEYFSETQRNKGNFPGRFSGRQFSNSRSEMNVSTLELGDSALYLCASSLFVVDTQYFGPGTRLTVL.

The V gene is TRBV4-3, the J gene TRBJ2-5; D is unresolved. This CDR3 region has 14 residues. With 0 bases removed from V and 7 bases from J, the gap between germline ends came to 12 bases. Germline CDR1 and CDR2: LGHNA and YSLEER. The CDR3 reads CASSQDLFGATQYF. The CDR3 region has the DNA TGCGCCAGCAGCCAAGATTTATTCGGTGCGACCCAGTACTTC.

The CDR3 here is CASSLTSGRATDTQYF. The CDR3 DNA reads as TGTGCCAGCAGCCTAACTAGCGGGAGGGCCACAGATACGCAGTATTTT. The rearrangement joins TRBV9 to TRBJ2-3; 13 nucleotides line up with TRBD2. V was pared by 4 bases and J by 2 bases, with 4 bases of the junction left unmatched. Looked up from germline, CDR1 is SGDLS and CDR2 is YYNGEE. CDR3 length: 16 amino acids.

This CDR3 is CASSLDLGGQQTEAFF. In DNA, the CDR3 is TGTGCCAGCAGCTTAGATCTTGGGGGGCAGCAAACTGAAGCTTTCTTT. This chain joins TRBV11-3 and TRBJ1-1, with D possibly TRBD1 on 6 matching bases. Between the trimmed V and J ends, which lost 0 bases and 5 bases, there was a span of 16 bases. Germline-derived CDR1 and CDR2 are SGHNT and YENEEA. This CDR3 comprises 16 residues.

CDR3 sequence: CASSPIPVDEKLFF. CDR3 DNA: TGTGCCAGCTCACCTATTCCTGTGGATGAAAAACTGTTTTTT. The rearrangement joins TRBV18 to TRBJ1-4, with no clear D. Trimming shortened V by 3 bases and J by 6 bases, and 11 bases separated the two germline ends. The germline V gene has CDR1 KGHSH and CDR2 LQKENI. The CDR3 has 14 residues.

This chain connects TRBV5-1 to TRBJ2-7, with 9 nucleotides matching TRBD2. CDR1 is SGHRS and CDR2 is YFSETQ in the germline V gene. The CDR3 is made up of 16 amino acids. J lost 6 bases, V lost 0 bases, and 10 bases had no gene match. This chain's CDR3 is CASSLGGGRALIEQYV. The CDR3 nucleotides are TGCGCCAGCAGCTTGGGGGGCGGGAGGGCCCTCATCGAGCAGTACGTC.